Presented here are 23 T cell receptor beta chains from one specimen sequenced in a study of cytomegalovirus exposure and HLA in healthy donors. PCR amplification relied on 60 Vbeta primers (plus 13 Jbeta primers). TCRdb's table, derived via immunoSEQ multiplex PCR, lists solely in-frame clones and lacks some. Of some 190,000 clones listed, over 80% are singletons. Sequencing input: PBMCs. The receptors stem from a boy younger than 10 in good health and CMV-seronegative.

The CDR3 sequence is CASSYSSTGIQPQHF. The CDR3 DNA reads as TGTGCCAGCAGTTACTCGAGCACGGGGATTCAGCCCCAGCATTTT. This chain links TRBV6-5 with TRBJ1-5; D remains unclear. This CDR3 spans 15 amino acids. Germline V lookup: CDR1 MNHEY, CDR2 SVGAGI. The germline V and J ends were trimmed by 0 bases and 6 bases, with 12 bases remaining between them.

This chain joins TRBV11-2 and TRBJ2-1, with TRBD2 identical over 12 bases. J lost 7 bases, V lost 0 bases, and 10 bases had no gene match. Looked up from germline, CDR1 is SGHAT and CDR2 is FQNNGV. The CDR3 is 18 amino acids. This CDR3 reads CASSLDQRTTSGSNEQFF. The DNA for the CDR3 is TGTGCCAGCAGCTTAGATCAGCGAACGACTAGCGGGAGTAATGAGCAGTTCTTC.

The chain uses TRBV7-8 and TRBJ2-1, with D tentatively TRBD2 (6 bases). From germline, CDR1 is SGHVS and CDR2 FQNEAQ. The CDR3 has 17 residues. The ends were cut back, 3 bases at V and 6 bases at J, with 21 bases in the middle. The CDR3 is CASSFKTSNFLFNEQFF. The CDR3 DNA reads TGTGCCAGCAGCTTTAAGACTAGTAACTTTCTCTTCAATGAGCAGTTCTTC.

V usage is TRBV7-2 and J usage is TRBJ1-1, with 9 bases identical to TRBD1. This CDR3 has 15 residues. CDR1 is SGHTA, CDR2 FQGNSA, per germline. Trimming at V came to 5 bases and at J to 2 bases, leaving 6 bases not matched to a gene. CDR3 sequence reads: CASSTGQGLNTEAFF. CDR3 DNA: TGTGCCAGCAGCACGGGACAGGGCCTAAACACTGAAGCTTTCTTT.

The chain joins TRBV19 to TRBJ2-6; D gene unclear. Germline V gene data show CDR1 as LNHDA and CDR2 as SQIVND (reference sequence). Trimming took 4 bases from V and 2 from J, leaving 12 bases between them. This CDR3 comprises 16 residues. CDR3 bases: TGTGCCAGTAGTAAAGGCAGGCCCCCTGGGGCCAACGTCCTGACTTTC. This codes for CASSKGRPPGANVLTF.

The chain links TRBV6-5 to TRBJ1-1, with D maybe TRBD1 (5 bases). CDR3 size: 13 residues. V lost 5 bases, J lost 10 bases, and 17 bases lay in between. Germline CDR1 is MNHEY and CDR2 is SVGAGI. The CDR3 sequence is CASSPRDVAGAFF. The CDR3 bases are TGTGCCAGCAGTCCCCGGGACGTAGCGGGAGCTTTCTTT.

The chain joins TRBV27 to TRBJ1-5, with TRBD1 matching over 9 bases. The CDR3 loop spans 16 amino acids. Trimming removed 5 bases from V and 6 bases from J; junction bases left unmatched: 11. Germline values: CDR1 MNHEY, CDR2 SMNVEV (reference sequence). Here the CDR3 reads CASSLYGTGYGQPQHF. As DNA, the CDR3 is TGTGCCAGCAGTCTATACGGGACAGGGTACGGTCAGCCCCAGCATTTT.

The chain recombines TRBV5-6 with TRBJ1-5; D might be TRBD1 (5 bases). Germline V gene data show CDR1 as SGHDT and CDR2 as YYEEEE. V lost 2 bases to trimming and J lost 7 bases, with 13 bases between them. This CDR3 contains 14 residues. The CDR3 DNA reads TGTGCCAGCAGCTTTTCCAGGGATGAACAGCCCCAGCATTTT. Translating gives CASSFSRDEQPQHF. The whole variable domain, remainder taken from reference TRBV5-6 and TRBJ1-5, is DAGVTQSPTHLIKTRGQQVTLRCSPKSGHDTVSWYQQALGQGPQFIFQYYEEEERQRGNFPDRFSGHQFPNYSSELNVNALLLGDSALYLCASSFSRDEQPQHFGDGTRLSIL.

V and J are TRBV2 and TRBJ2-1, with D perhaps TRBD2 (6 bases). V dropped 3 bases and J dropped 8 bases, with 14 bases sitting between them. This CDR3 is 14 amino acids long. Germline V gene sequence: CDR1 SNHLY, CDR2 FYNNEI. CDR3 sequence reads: CASSDWAGIDEQFF. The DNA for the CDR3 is TGTGCCAGCAGTGACTGGGCGGGAATCGATGAGCAGTTCTTC.

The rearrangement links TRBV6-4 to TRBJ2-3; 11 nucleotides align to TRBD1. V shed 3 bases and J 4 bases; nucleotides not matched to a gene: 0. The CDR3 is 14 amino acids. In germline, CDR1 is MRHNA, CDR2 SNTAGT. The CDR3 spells CASSEGQGADTQYF. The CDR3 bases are TGTGCCAGCAGTGAGGGACAGGGGGCAGATACGCAGTATTTT.

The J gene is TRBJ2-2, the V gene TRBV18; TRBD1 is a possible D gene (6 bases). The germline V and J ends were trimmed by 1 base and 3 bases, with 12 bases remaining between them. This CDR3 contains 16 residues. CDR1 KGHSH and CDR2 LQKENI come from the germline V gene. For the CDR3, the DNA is TGTGCCAGCTCACCACTTCAACAGGGAGACACCGGGGAGCTGTTTTTT. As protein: CASSPLQQGDTGELFF.

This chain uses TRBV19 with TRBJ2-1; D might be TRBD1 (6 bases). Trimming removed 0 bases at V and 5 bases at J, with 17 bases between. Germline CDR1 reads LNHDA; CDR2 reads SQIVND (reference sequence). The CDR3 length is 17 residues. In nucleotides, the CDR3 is TGTGCCAGTAGTATAGATCCTAGGGACACCCTGGACAATGAGCAGTTCTTC. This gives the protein CASSIDPRDTLDNEQFF.

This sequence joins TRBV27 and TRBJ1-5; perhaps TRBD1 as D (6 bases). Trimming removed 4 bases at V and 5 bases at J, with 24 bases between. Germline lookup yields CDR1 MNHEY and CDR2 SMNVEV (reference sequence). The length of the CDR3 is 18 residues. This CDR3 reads CASSSQGRGEYEDQPQHF. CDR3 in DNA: TGTGCCAGCAGTTCCCAGGGGAGAGGGGAATACGAAGATCAGCCCCAGCATTTT.

The DNA for the CDR3 is TGTGCCAGCAGCGTAGACTTCGGGGGGACCCGCCCCAATGAGCAGTTCTTC. It encodes CASSVDFGGTRPNEQFF. This sequence joins TRBV9 and TRBJ2-1; 7 bases are a match to TRBD2. V lost 0 bases and J lost 6; bases outside the gene matches: 12. This CDR3 is built from 17 residues. Germline lookup yields CDR1 SGDLS and CDR2 YYNGEE. Filled out from reference TRBV9 and TRBJ2-1, the complete variable domain reads DSGVTQTPKHLITATGQRVTLRCSPRSGDLSVYWYQQSLDQGLQFLIQYYNGEERAKGNILERFSAQQFPDLHSELNLSSLELGDSALYFCASSVDFGGTRPNEQFFGPGTRLTVL.

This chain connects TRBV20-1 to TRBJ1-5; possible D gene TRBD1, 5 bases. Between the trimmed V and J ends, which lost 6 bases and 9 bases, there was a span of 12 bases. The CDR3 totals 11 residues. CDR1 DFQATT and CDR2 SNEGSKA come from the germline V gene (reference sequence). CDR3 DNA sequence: TGCAGTGCGGGCAGGGAAGGGCCCCAGCATTTT. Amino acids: CSAGREGPQHF.

The DNA of the CDR3 is TGCGCCAGCAGCCATCCCACGGCCCGGGACAAATACTATGGCTACACCTTC. It yields the protein CASSHPTARDKYYGYTF. V usage is TRBV4-1 and J usage is TRBJ1-2; TRBD1 might be the D (6 bases). The germline CDR1 and CDR2 sequences are MGHRA and YSYEKL. Trimming left V 3 bases short and J 3 bases short, with 20 bases between. CDR3 length: 17 residues.

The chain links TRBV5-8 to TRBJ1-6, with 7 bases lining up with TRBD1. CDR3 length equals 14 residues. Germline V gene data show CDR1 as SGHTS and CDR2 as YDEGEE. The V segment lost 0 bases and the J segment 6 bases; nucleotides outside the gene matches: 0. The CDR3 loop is CASSLDRGNSPLHF. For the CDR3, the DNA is TGTGCCAGCAGCTTGGACAGGGGTAATTCACCCCTCCACTTT. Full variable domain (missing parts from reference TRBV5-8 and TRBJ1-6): EAGVTQSPTHLIKTRGQQATLRCSPISGHTSVYWYQQALGLGLQFLLWYDEGEERNRGNFPPRFSGRQFPNYSSELNVNALELEDSALYLCASSLDRGNSPLHFGNGTRLTVT.

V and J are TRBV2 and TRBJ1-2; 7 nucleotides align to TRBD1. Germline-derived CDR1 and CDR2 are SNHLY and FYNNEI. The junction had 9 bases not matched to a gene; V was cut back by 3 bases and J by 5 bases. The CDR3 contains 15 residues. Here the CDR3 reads CASSEVPTGSYGYTF. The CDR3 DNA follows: TGTGCCAGCAGTGAGGTCCCGACAGGGAGTTATGGCTACACCTTC.

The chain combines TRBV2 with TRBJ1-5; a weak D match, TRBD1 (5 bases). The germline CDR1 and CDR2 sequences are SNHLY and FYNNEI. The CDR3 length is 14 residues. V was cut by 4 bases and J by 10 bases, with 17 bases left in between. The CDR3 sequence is CASSADIELFPQHF. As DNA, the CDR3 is TGTGCCAGCAGTGCGGACATCGAACTATTTCCCCAGCATTTT.

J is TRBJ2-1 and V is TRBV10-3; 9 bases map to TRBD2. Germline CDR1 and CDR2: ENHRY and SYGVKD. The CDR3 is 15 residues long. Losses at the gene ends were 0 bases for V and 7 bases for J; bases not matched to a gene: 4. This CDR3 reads CAISESTSGRNEQFF. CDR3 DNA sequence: TGTGCCATCAGTGAGTCTACTAGCGGGCGGAATGAGCAGTTCTTC.

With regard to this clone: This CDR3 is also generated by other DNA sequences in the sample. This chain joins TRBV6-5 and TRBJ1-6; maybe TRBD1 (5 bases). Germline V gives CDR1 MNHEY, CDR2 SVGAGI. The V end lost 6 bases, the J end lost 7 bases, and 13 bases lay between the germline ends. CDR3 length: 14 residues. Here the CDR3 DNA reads TGTGCCAGCAGCCGACAGCGGGACAATTCACCCCTCCACTTT. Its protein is CASSRQRDNSPLHF.

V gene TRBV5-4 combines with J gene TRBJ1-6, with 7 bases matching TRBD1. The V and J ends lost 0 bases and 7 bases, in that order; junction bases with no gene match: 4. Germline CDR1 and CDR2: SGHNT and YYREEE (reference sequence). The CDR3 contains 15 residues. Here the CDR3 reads CASSLDDRENSPLHF. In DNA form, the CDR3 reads TGTGCCAGCAGCTTGGACGACAGGGAGAATTCACCCCTCCACTTT.

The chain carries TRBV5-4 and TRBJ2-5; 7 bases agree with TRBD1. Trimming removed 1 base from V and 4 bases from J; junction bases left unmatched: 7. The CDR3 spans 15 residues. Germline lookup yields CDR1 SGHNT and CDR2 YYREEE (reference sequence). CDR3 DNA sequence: TGTGCCAGCAGCTTGAAGGGGGCATGGAGAGAGACCCAGTACTTC. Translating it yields CASSLKGAWRETQYF.